The following is a T cell receptor beta chain sequence with its context. The CDR3 is cut off 3 residues early in the read; its end comes from the germline J gene. This entry is derived from a study of T cells in women clearing cervical HPV infection. All donors had a single incident cervical HPV16 infection, not prevalent. The V end lost 0 bases, the J end lost 4 bases, and 15 bases lay between the germline ends. CDR1 DFQATT and CDR2 SNEGSKA come from the germline V gene (reference sequence). The CDR3 totals 15 residues. The repertoire was sequenced with immunoSEQ multiplex PCR; TCRdb's copy has only in-frame clones and lacks some. This sample lists approximately 31,000 clones; its ten largest clones have 4% to 5%.

The clonotype was recovered from a woman between 18 and 75 years old with a cervical HPV16 infection that either progressed to CIN3+ or cleared (not recorded which). Source material: blood buffy coat. The chain uses TRBV20-1 and TRBJ1-1; D is ambiguous. The DNA read from the CDR3 is TGCAGTGCTAGAGATCTTCTCCGGGTGGGCACTGAA. Residues: CSARDLLRVGTE. The entire CDR3 protein reads CSARDLLRVGTEAFF.